This is a list of T cell receptor beta chains from one sample in a study of blood T cells in healthy people across ages. TCRdb processed the 5' RACE reads anew with MiXCR; each CDR3 protein has one entry. The sample includes hundreds of thousands of distinct CDR3 sequences, less than 35% of them seen just once. Sequencing was done on a sample of blood. The receptors were sampled from a woman aged 80 or over in good health. The CDR3 runs from the conserved cysteine through the conserved F or W. The D gene is left open where the match is weak. The size field is filled for only some rows; it gives once, few, many or a size class.

>.|TRBV7-2|TRBJ2-1|TRBD2
TGTGCCAGCAGCTTAGACGGGCGGGAGAGGGGCAATGAGCAGTTCTTC
CASSLDGRERGNEQFF
>many|TRBV20-1|TRBJ1-6|.
TGCAGTGCTAGTGTGAGACGCACTAATTCACCCCTCCACTTT
CSASVRRTNSPLHF
>many|TRBV6-1|TRBJ2-5|TRBD1
TGTGCCAGCAGTGAAAGACAGGGGGGGTTGGAGACCCAGTACTTC
CASSERQGGLETQYF
>many|TRBV20-1|TRBJ1-5|TRBD1
TGCAGTGCTAGAAGGGCCAGGGGGCTAAGTCAGCCCCAGCATTTT
CSARRARGLSQPQHF
>.|TRBV20-1|TRBJ1-1|.
TGCAGTGCTAGAGATCCTTTTGGAGACACTGAAGCTTTCTTT
CSARDPFGDTEAFF
>many|TRBV7-9|TRBJ2-6|.
TGTGCCAGCAGCTTAGATTGGGGGTCCGTGGACAACTCTGGGGCCAACGTCCTGACTTTC
CASSLDWGSVDNSGANVLTF
>.|TRBV20-1|TRBJ2-3|TRBD1
TGCAGTGCCAGGAGGGATCCCGGGACAGGGCCAGATACGCAGTATTTT
CSARRDPGTGPDTQYF
>many|TRBV6-6|TRBJ1-2|.
TGTGCCAGCAAAGAGGGTGGCTACACCTTC
CASKEGGYTF
>many|TRBV7-2|TRBJ2-1|.
TGTGCCAGCAGTTTGACAGTTCTCTCCTACAATGAGCAGTTCTTC
CASSLTVLSYNEQFF
>many|TRBV6-5|TRBJ2-7|.
TGTGCCAGCAGTTACCCTCGGGGGAGCTCCTACGAGCAGTACTTC
CASSYPRGSSYEQYF
>few|TRBV6-2/TRBV6-3|TRBJ1-2|.
TGTGCCAGCAGTCCCGGGACAAGGGCCAATGGCTACACCTTC
CASSPGTRANGYTF
>few|TRBV10-3|TRBJ2-2|.
TGTGCCATCAGTGGACTCCGGGACTTGAACACCGGGGAGCTGTTTTTT
CAISGLRDLNTGELFF
>many|TRBV6-2/TRBV6-3|TRBJ2-7|.
TGTGCCAGCAGCCGCCGGGACGGCCCCTACGAGCAGTACTTC
CASSRRDGPYEQYF
>.|TRBV21-1|TRBJ1-1|.
TGTGCCAGCAGCACGACCGTCTCGAACGCTGAAGCTTTCTTT
CASSTTVSNAEAFF
>.|TRBV7-2|TRBJ1-2|.
TGTGCCAGCAGCTTTGATGAAGGGAGGGGCTATGGCTACACCTTC
CASSFDEGRGYGYTF
>.|TRBV6-1|TRBJ2-3|TRBD1
TGTGCCAGCAACCGACAGGGTAAAGATACGCAGTATTTT
CASNRQGKDTQYF
>many|TRBV6-6|TRBJ2-5|.
TGTGCCAGCAGTTACGGTCTGATCCAAGAGACCCAGTACTTC
CASSYGLIQETQYF
>.|TRBV10-3|TRBJ2-5|TRBD2
TGTGCCAGCAGGTCCCATAGCGGGCAAGAGACCCAGTACTTC
CASRSHSGQETQYF
>.|TRBV12-3/TRBV12-4|TRBJ1-1|.
TGTGCCAGCAGTTTAGACATCTACACTGAAGCTTTCTTT
CASSLDIYTEAFF
>.|TRBV2|TRBJ1-2|TRBD1
TGTGCCGGACAGGGGGGAGTTGGAGGCTACACCTTC
CAGQGGVGGYTF
>few|TRBV28|TRBJ1-5|TRBD1
TGTGCCAGCAGTTCACTCAGGGGGCTGAGCAATCAGCCCCAGCATTTT
CASSSLRGLSNQPQHF
>many|TRBV7-7|TRBJ2-3|TRBD2
TGTGCCAGCAGCCCCCGACTAGCGGGGACTAGCACAGATACGCAGTATTTT
CASSPRLAGTSTDTQYF
>many|TRBV7-2|TRBJ2-5|TRBD1
TGTGCCAGCAACCCTACAGGGGGAGCAGAGACCCAGTACTTC
CASNPTGGAETQYF
>many|TRBV20-1|TRBJ2-3|TRBD1
TGCAGTGCTAGAGATTTGGGGACAGCTAGAGATACGCAGTATTTT
CSARDLGTARDTQYF
>many|TRBV7-9|TRBJ2-1|TRBD1
TGTGCCAGCGGGACAGGAGGGGGCAATGAGCAGTTCTTC
CASGTGGGNEQFF
>many|TRBV28|TRBJ2-5|TRBD2
TGTGCCAGCAGTTTCGTAGCGGGGAGGCAAGAGACCCAGTACTTC
CASSFVAGRQETQYF
>.|TRBV7-9|TRBJ2-7|.
TGTGTCAGCAGCTTAACCCCCGGGACCTATAGCTACGAGCAGTACTTC
CVSSLTPGTYSYEQYF
>.|TRBV5-1|TRBJ2-3|TRBD2
TGCGCCAGCAGCACCAGTCCTGCGGGGGGGGGCACAGATACGCAGTATTTT
CASSTSPAGGGTDTQYF
>.|TRBV28|TRBJ2-3|TRBD2
TGTGCCAGCAGTTCGATCGGGGGGAGCACAGATACGCAGTATTTT
CASSSIGGSTDTQYF